This note documents a single T cell receptor beta chain sequence. Its cognate antigen is unknown. V dropped 4 bases and J dropped 6; count of bases not matched to a gene: 10. This CDR3 contains 16 residues. Germline assignment: CDR1 SGHVS and CDR2 FQNEAQ. The data originate from a study of T cell responses to AZD1222 COVID-19 vaccine. The table came from immunoSEQ multiplex PCR; TCRdb's copy has only in-frame clones and leaves some out. Of some 200,000 clones listed, roughly nine tenths are singletons. Study observations and caveats: Spike-specific TCR repertoires showed rising breadth and depth after two AZD1222 doses. The sample set comprised mostly white British donors with more females, and clonal diversity was possibly underestimated. Spike-spanning, vaccine-associated CD4 TCRs were dominant at 160-218 and 743-854.

The receptor was isolated from an adult who received the AZD1222 COVID-19 vaccine. The starting material was peripheral blood, obtained 28 days after the second AZD1222 dose. The gene calls are TRBV7-8 and TRBJ1-5, with 9 bases aligning to TRBD1. The CDR3 loop reads CASSSRRDRGIQPQHF. The CDR3 DNA reads as TGTGCCAGCAGCTCGCGGAGAGACAGGGGGATTCAGCCCCAGCATTTT.